Each of the 15 T cell receptor beta chains below was sequenced from the same sample in a study of blood T cell repertoires in COVID-19. Assay used: immunoSEQ multiplex PCR; TCRdb lists only in-frame clones, some missing. Here the sample spans 150,000 to 200,000 clones, around 85% being singletons. The source material was peripheral blood. These receptors came from a woman in her sixties with COVID-19, enrolled during active disease.

The sample holds one count of this clone. V and J are TRBV30 and TRBJ2-2; a weak D match, TRBD1 (5 bases). Between the trimmed V and J ends, which lost 0 bases and 0 bases, there was a span of 8 bases. The CDR3 contains 15 residues. Germline CDR1 reads GTSNPN; CDR2 reads SVGIG (reference sequence). For the CDR3, the DNA is TGTGCCTGGAGTGTACTACAGGCGAACACCGGGGAGCTGTTTTTT. Amino acid sequence: CAWSVLQANTGELFF.

CDR3 sequence: CASSLTGTGMETQYF. DNA for the CDR3: TGTGCCAGTAGTCTAACCGGGACAGGGATGGAGACCCAGTACTTC. This sequence joins TRBV19 and TRBJ2-5; 9 positions agree with TRBD1. The junction had 9 bases not matched to a gene; V was cut back by 5 bases and J by 5 bases. CDR1 LNHDA and CDR2 SQIVND come from the germline V gene (reference sequence). The CDR3 length is 15 residues.

The rearrangement links TRBV7-2 to TRBJ2-3; D uncertain. V was cut by 0 bases and J by 7 bases, with 8 bases left in between. This CDR3 is built from 13 residues. Germline V gene data show CDR1 as SGHTA and CDR2 as FQGNSA. The CDR3 DNA reads as TGTGCCAGCAGCTTAGCGGGCGAGTATACGCAGTATTTT. Encoded protein: CASSLAGEYTQYF.

The V and J genes are TRBV11-3 and TRBJ2-1; 7 bases match TRBD2. The V gene's germline CDR1 is SGHNT and CDR2 YENEEA. The junction had 3 bases not matched to a gene; V was cut back by 3 bases and J by 4 bases. The CDR3 runs to 14 residues. This CDR3 is CASSFRTSYNEQFF. The CDR3 coding sequence is TGTGCCAGCAGCTTTCGGACTAGTTACAATGAGCAGTTCTTC.

The chain links TRBV20-1 to TRBJ1-1, with D unclear. The CDR3 totals 11 residues. V lost 3 bases, J lost 7 bases, and 9 bases lay in between. Germline-derived CDR1 and CDR2 are DFQATT and SNEGSKA (reference sequence). In DNA form, the CDR3 reads TGCAGTGCTAGTAAACGGGATGAAGCTTTCTTT. Translation: CSASKRDEAFF.

The chain recombines TRBV19 with TRBJ2-1; 7 bases fit TRBD2. V trimming: 6 bases; J trimming: 6 bases; junction bases outside the gene matches: 11. Germline V gene sequence: CDR1 LNHDA, CDR2 SQIVND (reference sequence). The CDR3 has 15 residues. CDR3 nucleotides: TGTGCCAGTAGCTCCTTGGGCGGGGGACTCAATGAGCAGTTCTTC. The encoded protein is CASSSLGGGLNEQFF.

The chain couples TRBV7-9 to TRBJ2-3, with D tentatively TRBD2 (5 bases). Germline assignment: CDR1 SEHNR and CDR2 FQNEAQ (reference sequence). V lost 2 bases and J lost 2, with 8 bases in between. CDR3 length equals 14 residues. The CDR3 DNA sequence: TGTGCCAGCAGCTTAACGGGATCCACAGATACGCAGTATTTT. This sequence encodes CASSLTGSTDTQYF.

This chain uses TRBV27 with TRBJ2-1; D unresolved. This CDR3 comprises 12 residues. The germline V gene encodes CDR1 MNHEY and CDR2 SMNVEV (reference sequence). V was clipped by 5 bases and J by 6 bases, with 8 bases between them. The CDR3 DNA reads TGTGCCAGCAGTATCCCGTTCAATGAGCAGTTCTTC. This encodes CASSIPFNEQFF.

The genes are TRBV5-1 and TRBJ1-5; D possibly corresponds to TRBD1 (5 bases). CDR3 length equals 13 residues. V lost 1 base, J lost 5 bases, and 7 bases lay in between. Germline CDR1 and CDR2: SGHRS and YFSETQ. The CDR3 here is CASSLTGDQPQHF. CDR3 nucleotides: TGCGCCAGCAGCTTGACAGGAGATCAGCCCCAGCATTTT.

Only a few counts were recorded for this clone. The chain couples TRBV13 to TRBJ2-7; 11 nucleotides match TRBD2. V shed 7 bases and J 3 bases; nucleotides not matched to a gene: 17. The germline CDR1 and CDR2 sequences are PRHDT and FYEKMQ (reference sequence). The length of the CDR3 is 18 residues. CDR3 coding DNA: TGTGCCAGCATCAACAGCCAGGGGGGTAGCGGGAGGGGCTACGAGCAGTACTTC. It encodes CASINSQGGSGRGYEQYF.

The gene calls are TRBV19 and TRBJ2-1; the match to TRBD2 covers 7 bases. The CDR3 extends over 16 amino acids. Germline CDR1 is LNHDA and CDR2 is SQIVND (reference sequence). With V trimmed by 6 bases and J by 4 bases, 12 bases remained unmatched. The CDR3 region is CASSRGLVGRYNEQFF. The CDR3, as DNA: TGTGCCAGTAGCCGAGGACTAGTGGGGAGGTACAATGAGCAGTTCTTC.

In this sample, this clone turned up a few times. The rearrangement uses TRBV28 and TRBJ1-2; D possibly corresponds to TRBD1 (5 bases). The CDR3 runs 16 residues. CDR1 and CDR2 (germline): MDHEN, SYDVKM. Trimming took off 6 bases at V and 3 bases at J, with 20 bases between the two ends. CDR3 DNA: TGTGCCAGCAGGCAATCTCGGTGGTCGGGGGACTATGGCTACACCTTC. Residues: CASRQSRWSGDYGYTF.

The chain is built from TRBV5-6 and TRBJ1-2; D is perhaps TRBD1 (5 bases). Germline-derived CDR1 and CDR2 are SGHDT and YYEEEE. V lost 0 bases and J lost 2, with 8 bases in between. This CDR3 is 14 amino acids long. CDR3 residues: CASSLETENYGYTF. Written as DNA, the CDR3 is TGTGCCAGCAGCTTGGAGACAGAAAACTATGGCTACACCTTC.

The chain couples TRBV12-5 to TRBJ2-2, with D possibly matching TRBD1 (5 bases). The germline V gene encodes CDR1 LGHNT and CDR2 FRNRAP. The CDR3 length is 13 residues. Between the trimmed V and J ends, which lost 0 bases and 7 bases, there was a span of 6 bases. The CDR3 region is CASGLVGDGELFF. The CDR3 DNA is TGTGCTAGTGGTTTGGTAGGGGACGGGGAGCTGTTTTTT.

The genes are TRBV7-3 and TRBJ2-7; a weak D match, TRBD2 (6 bases). Germline V gene lookup returns CDR1 SGHTA and CDR2 FQGTGA. The CDR3 sequence is 14 residues long. Between the trimmed V and J ends, which lost 3 bases and 2 bases, there was a span of 11 bases. The CDR3 DNA follows: TGTGCCAGCAGCTTGGGGGGAGGTACCTACGAGCAGTACTTC. Translation gives CASSLGGGTYEQYF.